This TCR beta chain was recorded in a study of T cells in localized non-small cell lung cancer. Method: immunoSEQ multiplex PCR; TCRdb's copy keeps in-frame clones and lacks some. The sample carries about 20,000 clones, 89% recorded once. Germline CDR1 MNHEY, CDR2 SVGAGI. Trimming took off 6 bases at V and 5 bases at J, with 11 bases between the two ends. The CDR3 totals 12 residues. The chain joins TRBV6-5 to TRBJ2-7; D is possibly TRBD1 or TRBD2 (5 bases each). This clonotype originated in a man aged 40 to 69 with stage I lung adenocarcinoma. The specimen was peripheral blood, collected before any cancer treatment. CDR3 in amino acids: CASRGEFHEQYF. The DNA for the CDR3 is TGTGCCAGCAGGGGGGAGTTTCACGAGCAGTACTTC.